Below, 20 T cell receptor beta chains from the same sample are listed, as sequenced in a study of CD8+CD57+ T cells in acquired aplastic anemia. It was genomic DNA that served as the template for profiling TCR beta VDJ and CDR3. TCRdb ran MiXCR on the reads and lists one entry per CDR3 protein. This table has roughly 51,000 distinct CDR3 sequences, about 73% appearing once. Sequenced material: sorted CD4+, CD8+, or CD8+CD57+ T cells (not recorded which) from PBMCs. These TCRs come from a human donor in good health, serving as a control.

This chain connects TRBV20-1 to TRBJ2-7, with D unresolved. CDR1 and CDR2 from the germline V gene are DFQATT and SNEGSKA (reference sequence). The CDR3 extends over 13 amino acids. V shed 0 bases and J shed 3 bases, with 9 bases lying between them. The CDR3 protein is CSARDLKGYEQYV. DNA of the CDR3: TGCAGTGCTAGAGATCTAAAGGGCTACGAGCAGTACGTC.

The V and J genes are TRBV20-1 and TRBJ1-1, with D possibly TRBD1 on 5 matching bases. V lost 5 bases to trimming and J lost 4 bases, with 11 bases between them. CDR1 and CDR2 (germline): DFQATT, SNEGSKA (reference sequence). The CDR3 runs to 12 residues. The CDR3, as DNA: TGCAGTGCTGGGGGGGGGGGCACTGAAGCTTTCTTT. This sequence encodes CSAGGGGTEAFF.

The CDR3 bases are TGTGCCACCAGTGACTTCAAAGACAGGGGGCATCGAACCGGGGAGCTGTTTTTT. Translated, it gives CATSDFKDRGHRTGELFF. The chain recombines TRBV24-1 with TRBJ2-2; 10 bases agree with TRBD1. The V segment lost 4 bases and the J segment 5 bases; nucleotides outside the gene matches: 12. This CDR3 region has 18 residues. The germline V gene has CDR1 KGHDR and CDR2 SFDVKD.

V gene TRBV24-1 combines with J gene TRBJ2-1, with D maybe TRBD2 (6 bases). CDR3 length: 13 amino acids. Trimming pared 5 bases from V and 7 bases from J, leaving 11 bases between. Looked up from germline, CDR1 is KGHDR and CDR2 is SFDVKD. CDR3 bases: TGTGCCACCAGTGTGGGCGCGGGAAATGAGCAGTTCTTC. Residues: CATSVGAGNEQFF.

On this clonotype: Mismatch with germline at one junction end may stem from a read error. The chain links TRBV4-2 to TRBJ2-3, with TRBD2 matching 11 bases. In germline, CDR1 is LGHNA, CDR2 YNFKEQ. The CDR3 consists of 19 residues. The CDR3 is CAGSPRLGMTSGGTDTQYF. For the CDR3, the DNA is TGTGCCGGCAGCCCCAGACTAGGGATGACTAGCGGGGGCACAGATACGCAGTATTTT.

In its sample, this clonotype was seen once. Its ends do not fully match the called genes, so a read error is possible. J is TRBJ2-3 and V is TRBV6-1; 11 bases align to TRBD2. Germline V gene lookup returns CDR1 MNHNS and CDR2 SASEGT. This CDR3 spans 15 amino acids. The CDR3 sequence: CASGILAGGTDTQYF. CDR3 nucleotide sequence: TGTGCCAGCGGTATTCTAGCGGGGGGCACAGATACGCAGTATTTC.

A few counts support this clonotype. The chain combines TRBV29-1 with TRBJ1-2, with D uncertain. The germline V and J ends were trimmed by 5 bases and 2 bases, with 3 bases remaining between them. The germline V gene has CDR1 SQVTM and CDR2 ANQGSEA. The CDR3 is 10 residues long. As DNA, the CDR3 is TGCAGCGTTTACAACTATGGCTACACCTTC. Protein product: CSVYNYGYTF.

The chain carries TRBV7-2 and TRBJ2-7; perhaps D is TRBD1 or TRBD2 (5 bases each). Germline CDR1 reads SGHTA; CDR2 reads FQGNSA. V was clipped by 6 bases and J by 3 bases, with 18 bases between them. CDR3 length: 15 amino acids. The CDR3 DNA follows: TGTGCCAGCAGACCGGGACCGAGTTACAACTACGAGCAGTACTTC. This gives the protein CASRPGPSYNYEQYF.

The chain links TRBV5-1 to TRBJ1-2, with 10 bases matching TRBD1. The V and J ends lost 7 bases and 7 bases, in that order; junction bases with no gene match: 4. CDR1 and CDR2 from the germline V gene are SGHRS and YFSETQ. This CDR3 contains 12 residues. The CDR3 DNA reads TGCGCCAGCGGGACAGGGGCGCTTGGCTACACCTTC. It encodes CASGTGALGYTF.

This clonotype was detected once. The chain employs TRBV19 and TRBJ2-2; 10 positions match TRBD1. CDR3 length equals 18 residues. CDR1 LNHDA and CDR2 SQIVND come from the germline V gene (reference sequence). Trimming removed 4 bases from V and 1 base from J; junction bases left unmatched: 9. This chain's CDR3 is CASSTWDRGPMNTGELFF. The CDR3 DNA reads TGTGCCAGTAGTACCTGGGACAGGGGCCCGATGAACACCGGGGAGCTGTTTTTT.

This clonotype was counted only a few times. The chain carries TRBV29-1 and TRBJ1-2, with 9 bases identical to TRBD1. J was trimmed by 5 bases and V by 6 bases; bases with no gene match: 7. CDR1 and CDR2 (germline): SQVTM, ANQGSEA. This CDR3 is 13 amino acids long. The CDR3 DNA reads TGCAGCGTGGAAAAGGGACAGGGATATGGCTACACCTTC. It translates to CSVEKGQGYGYTF.

The genes are TRBV29-1 and TRBJ2-5; D is undetermined. This CDR3 has 11 amino acids. Trimming shortened V by 0 bases and J by 4 bases, and 3 bases separated the two germline ends. The germline gives CDR1 SQVTM, CDR2 ANQGSEA. The CDR3 reads CSVEEAETQYF. Here the CDR3 DNA reads TGCAGCGTTGAAGAGGCAGAGACCCAGTACTTC.

This clonotype was seen more than once but under ten times. The J gene is TRBJ1-6, the V gene TRBV2; D call uncertain. CDR1 is SNHLY, CDR2 FYNNEI, per germline. V lost 3 bases, J lost 9 bases, and 15 bases lay in between. The CDR3 has 15 amino acids. CDR3 sequence: CASSDVSAKGSPLHF. As DNA, the CDR3 is TGTGCCAGCAGTGACGTGAGTGCAAAGGGTTCACCCCTCCACTTT.

There are a few counts of this clonotype. V is TRBV10-3 and J is TRBJ1-4; no reliable D call. The CDR3 consists of 14 residues. Per the germline V gene, CDR1 is ENHRY and CDR2 is SYGVKD. The V gene lost 11 bases and the J gene lost 0 bases, with 13 bases spanning the gap. The CDR3 DNA reads TGTGCCTCACGCCAGTCTACAACTAATGAAAAACTGTTTTTT. It encodes CASRQSTTNEKLFF.

The V gene is TRBV14, the J gene TRBJ2-7; D ambiguous. Per the germline V gene, CDR1 is SGHDN and CDR2 is FVKESK. The CDR3 is made up of 14 amino acids. Trimming removed 1 base from V and 2 bases from J, with 9 bases in between. For the CDR3, the DNA is TGTGCCAGCAGCCAAGCCGGACGGACCTACGAGCAGTACTTC. Its translation: CASSQAGRTYEQYF. Variable domain in full (rest from reference TRBV14 and TRBJ2-7): EAGVTQFPSHSVIEKGQTVTLRCDPISGHDNLYWYRRVMGKEIKFLLHFVKESKQDESGMPNNRFLAERTGGTYSTLKVQPAELEDSGVYFCASSQAGRTYEQYFGPGTRLTVT.

A word on this clonotype: Here the CDR3 omits its conserved ending phenylalanine or tryptophan, so a read error is the likely source. This CDR3 is CAAKAGGGYDEQFL. CDR3 coding DNA: TGTGCCGCCAAAGCGGGAGGGGGCTACGATGAGCAGTTCCTC. The chain couples TRBV24-1 to TRBJ2-1; 10 bases align to TRBD2. The CDR3 is made up of 14 amino acids. Germline V CDR1 and CDR2: KGHDR, SFDVKD.

This chain connects TRBV9 to TRBJ1-2, with a possible D match to TRBD1 (5 bases). Trimming took off 4 bases at V and 0 bases at J, with 13 bases between the two ends. Per germline, CDR1 SGDLS and CDR2 YYNGEE. CDR3 length: 15 residues. The CDR3 sequence is CASSQFGGANYGYTF. The DNA of the CDR3 is TGTGCCAGCAGCCAATTCGGGGGAGCTAACTATGGCTACACCTTC.

This clonotype appeared once. This chain joins TRBV10-3 and TRBJ2-5; D gene uncertain. V lost 3 bases and J lost 0, with 11 bases in between. The germline CDR1 and CDR2 sequences are ENHRY and SYGVKD. The CDR3 sequence is 15 residues long. The CDR3 here is CAISDARSHQETQYF. CDR3 sequence (DNA): TGTGCCATCAGTGACGCACGCTCGCACCAAGAGACCCAGTACTTC.

Turning to this clonotype: A read error may explain this, as a much larger clone is one base away. The J gene is TRBJ1-3, the V gene TRBV15; 11 nucleotides align to TRBD1. The germline gives CDR1 LNHNV, CDR2 YYDKDF (reference sequence). This CDR3 has 15 residues. In nucleotides, the CDR3 is TGTGCCACCAGCATCGACGGGACAGGGGGAAACGCCATATATTTT. It specifies CATSIDGTGGNAIYF.

J is TRBJ1-6 and V is TRBV10-2; the match to TRBD1 covers 7 bases. The CDR3 consists of 13 residues. The germline gives CDR1 WSHSY, CDR2 SAAADI. J lost 7 bases, V lost 6 bases, and 3 bases had no gene match. CDR3 residues: CASSGDSNSPLHF. The CDR3 DNA follows: TGCGCCAGCAGCGGGGACAGCAATTCACCCCTCCACTTT.